Listed below are T cell receptor beta chains from one sample, sequenced in a study of CD8 T cells in Susac syndrome. TCRdb ran MiXCR on the immunoSEQ multiplex PCR reads and lists one entry per CDR3 protein. There are more than 75,000 distinct CDR3 sequences in the sample; around 94% occur only once, and less than 0.3% lies in the top ten. The sequenced sample was CD8+ T cells from PBMCs. The origin of the receptors is a human donor in good health. The CDR3 runs from the conserved cysteine through the conserved F or W. Each record gives: clone size, CDR3 length, J gene, V gene, D gene, CDR3 protein, CDR3 DNA. D genes are given only for firm matches. Clone sizes are given selectively: once, few, many, or a class where the clone is expanded.

size: .; length: 17; J: TRBJ2-7; V: TRBV6-2/TRBV6-3; D: .; CDR3: CASSYRRQPVYSYEQYF; DNA: TGTGCCAGCAGTTACCGCAGGCAACCCGTCTATTCCTACGAGCAGTACTTC
size: .; length: 14; J: TRBJ1-1; V: TRBV29-1; D: .; CDR3: CSVGSVRASPEAFF; DNA: TGCAGCGTTGGTTCTGTCAGGGCCAGCCCAGAAGCTTTCTTT
size: .; length: 13; J: TRBJ2-1; V: TRBV12-3/TRBV12-4; D: .; CDR3: CASNLGLYNEQFF; DNA: TGTGCCAGCAACCTGGGGCTCTACAATGAGCAGTTCTTC
size: .; length: 14; J: TRBJ1-1; V: TRBV12-3/TRBV12-4; D: .; CDR3: CASRGSGFSTEAFF; DNA: TGTGCCAGCCGAGGTAGTGGGTTTAGCACTGAAGCTTTCTTT
size: .; length: 14; J: TRBJ1-1; V: TRBV19; D: .; CDR3: CASSITGGSSEAFF; DNA: TGTGCCAGTAGTATCACGGGGGGCTCCAGCGAAGCTTTCTTT
size: .; length: 13; J: TRBJ2-5; V: TRBV5-1; D: .; CDR3: CASSLDLPETQYF; DNA: TGCGCCAGCAGCTTGGATTTGCCAGAGACCCAGTACTTC
size: .; length: 16; J: TRBJ2-7; V: TRBV6-1; D: .; CDR3: CASSAQVGDIPYEQYF; DNA: TGTGCCAGCAGTGCCCAAGTAGGGGACATCCCCTACGAGCAGTACTTC
size: .; length: 17; J: TRBJ1-3; V: TRBV5-4; D: .; CDR3: CASSSPFTATTGNTIYF; DNA: TGTGCCAGCAGCTCGCCCTTTACCGCGACTACTGGAAACACCATATATTTT
size: .; length: 15; J: TRBJ1-4; V: TRBV2; D: .; CDR3: CASSEVQDSYEKLFF; DNA: TGTGCCAGCAGTGAAGTCCAGGACAGTTATGAAAAACTGTTTTTT
size: .; length: 14; J: TRBJ2-5; V: TRBV9; D: TRBD2; CDR3: CASSVVGRGETQYF; DNA: TGTGCCAGCAGCGTAGTGGGGAGGGGAGAGACCCAGTACTTC
size: .; length: 12; J: TRBJ2-7; V: TRBV29-1; D: TRBD1; CDR3: CSVEDRVYEQYF; DNA: TGCAGCGTTGAGGACAGGGTTTACGAGCAGTACTTC
size: .; length: 14; J: TRBJ1-1; V: TRBV6-5; D: .; CDR3: CASSSVRSRVEAFF; DNA: TGTGCCAGCAGTTCAGTAAGGTCTAGGGTTGAAGCTTTCTTT
size: .; length: 15; J: TRBJ1-1; V: TRBV4-1; D: .; CDR3: CASSQPGRMNTEAFF; DNA: TGCGCCAGCAGCCAGCCTGGACGGATGAACACTGAAGCTTTCTTT
size: .; length: 14; J: TRBJ1-4; V: TRBV13; D: TRBD1; CDR3: CASTSDRGNEKLFF; DNA: TGTGCCAGCACCTCGGACAGGGGGAACGAAAAACTGTTTTTT
size: .; length: 14; J: TRBJ2-1; V: TRBV15; D: TRBD2; CDR3: CATSLRTSYNEQFF; DNA: TGTGCCACCAGCTTACGGACTAGCTACAATGAGCAGTTCTTC
size: .; length: 16; J: TRBJ1-1; V: TRBV7-9; D: TRBD1; CDR3: CASSIGTAPMNTEAFF; DNA: TGTGCCAGCAGCATAGGGACAGCTCCCATGAACACTGAAGCTTTCTTT
size: .; length: 13; J: TRBJ1-6; V: TRBV9; D: .; CDR3: CASQGPGNSPLHF; DNA: TGTGCCAGCCAGGGGCCTGGGAATTCACCCCTCCACTTT
size: .; length: 16; J: TRBJ1-1; V: TRBV5-1; D: TRBD1; CDR3: CASSLASGTVRNEAFF; DNA: TGCGCCAGCAGCTTGGCCTCGGGGACAGTCAGGAACGAAGCTTTCTTT
size: .; length: 16; J: TRBJ1-5; V: TRBV27; D: .; CDR3: CASRRDTGLNNQPQHF; DNA: TGTGCCAGCAGACGAGACACAGGGCTTAACAATCAGCCCCAGCATTTT
size: .; length: 16; J: TRBJ1-1; V: TRBV7-2; D: .; CDR3: CASSLHTQVTTWGAFF; DNA: TGTGCCAGCAGCTTACATACACAGGTTACCACTTGGGGAGCTTTCTTT
size: .; length: 12; J: TRBJ2-7; V: TRBV20-1; D: .; CDR3: CSAPWAPDEQYF; DNA: TGCAGTGCTCCTTGGGCCCCTGATGAGCAGTACTTC
size: .; length: 13; J: TRBJ1-1; V: TRBV15; D: TRBD1; CDR3: CATSETGGTEAFF; DNA: TGTGCCACCAGCGAGACAGGGGGAACTGAAGCTTTCTTT
size: .; length: 15; J: TRBJ1-2; V: TRBV11-2; D: TRBD1; CDR3: CASSDGTGGIYGYTF; DNA: TGTGCCAGCAGCGACGGGACAGGGGGCATCTATGGCTACACCTTC
size: once; length: 14; J: TRBJ2-7; V: TRBV4-3; D: .; CDR3: CASSQSGQLRGQYF; DNA: TGCGCCAGCAGCCAAAGCGGACAGCTACGAGGGCAGTACTTC
size: .; length: 12; J: TRBJ1-1; V: TRBV19; D: .; CDR3: CASREGGTEAFF; DNA: TGTGCCAGTAGGGAGGGCGGCACTGAAGCTTTCTTT
size: .; length: 11; J: TRBJ2-1; V: TRBV25-1; D: .; CDR3: CASSVLKEQFF; DNA: TGTGCCAGCAGTGTCCTCAAAGAGCAGTTCTTC
size: .; length: 10; J: TRBJ1-1; V: TRBV20-1; D: .; CDR3: CSAGDAEAFF; DNA: TGCAGTGCCGGGGATGCTGAAGCTTTCTTT
size: once; length: 12; J: TRBJ2-4; V: TRBV9; D: .; CDR3: CASSRTENIQYF; DNA: TGTGCCAGCAGCCGGACTGAAAACATTCAGTACTTC
size: .; length: 15; J: TRBJ2-3; V: TRBV6-5; D: .; CDR3: CASSSASSRTDTQYF; DNA: TGTGCCAGCAGTTCCGCTAGCAGCCGCACAGATACGCAGTATTTT
size: few; length: 13; J: TRBJ2-1; V: TRBV27; D: .; CDR3: CASSKSSYNEQFF; DNA: TGTGCCAGCAGTAAGAGCTCCTACAATGAGCAGTTCTTC
size: .; length: 15; J: TRBJ1-5; V: TRBV7-9; D: TRBD1; CDR3: CASSSDRGRRQPQHF; DNA: TGTGCCAGCAGCTCGGACAGGGGGCGTCGACAGCCCCAGCATTTT
size: .; length: 11; J: TRBJ1-2; V: TRBV9; D: .; CDR3: CASSSRDGYTF; DNA: TGTGCCAGCAGCTCTCGGGATGGCTACACCTTC
size: .; length: 15; J: TRBJ1-2; V: TRBV4-3; D: .; CDR3: CASSQGGGSNYGYTF; DNA: TGCGCCAGCAGCCAAGGAGGGGGATCCAACTATGGCTACACCTTC
size: .; length: 15; J: TRBJ1-2; V: TRBV27; D: .; CDR3: CASRSVLKGGYGYTF; DNA: TGTGCCAGCAGGAGCGTTTTGAAGGGAGGCTATGGCTACACCTTC
size: .; length: 15; J: TRBJ2-1; V: TRBV5-1; D: TRBD2; CDR3: CASSWERGPYNEQFF; DNA: TGCGCCAGCAGCTGGGAGCGGGGGCCCTACAATGAGCAGTTCTTC
size: .; length: 14; J: TRBJ2-7; V: TRBV4-3; D: .; CDR3: CASSQVRSFYEQYF; DNA: TGCGCCAGCAGCCAAGTTCGCAGTTTCTACGAGCAGTACTTC
size: .; length: 18; J: TRBJ2-2; V: TRBV12-3/TRBV12-4; D: .; CDR3: CASSFWAPNSPNTGELFF; DNA: TGTGCCAGCAGTTTTTGGGCTCCCAACTCCCCAAACACCGGGGAGCTGTTTTTT